One TCR beta chain is described in this entry. V lost 5 bases to trimming and J lost 7 bases; unmatched junction nucleotides: 11. Germline V gene data show CDR1 as MNHEY and CDR2 as SMNVEV (reference sequence). This CDR3 spans 16 amino acids. The data stem from a study of cytomegalovirus exposure and HLA in healthy donors. Vbeta (60) and Jbeta (13) primers were used in the PCR. Some clones are missing from TCRdb's copy, which holds only in-frame ones; the method was immunoSEQ multiplex PCR. Here the sample table reports approximately 110,000 clones. The clonotype was recovered from a man between 18 and 35 years old in good health and CMV-seronegative. V usage is TRBV27 and J usage is TRBJ2-1; TRBD2 agrees at 10 bases. The material sequenced was PBMCs. The CDR3 sequence is CASSARGSGGANEQFF. The CDR3 region has the DNA TGTGCCAGCAGTGCCCGGGGAAGCGGGGGGGCGAATGAGCAGTTCTTC.